What follows are 21 T cell receptor beta chains derived from one specimen sequenced in a study of T cells in Graves' hyperthyroidism and ophthalmopathy. TCR beta CDR3 regions were amplified from RNA transcripts. First-round RT-PCR of the TCR CDR3 relied on the HTBI primer set. TCRdb processed the multiplex PCR reads anew with MiXCR; each CDR3 protein has one entry. The sample has some 300,000 distinct CDR3 sequences, roughly 15% seen once. What was sequenced was blood. These receptors all stem from a woman aged 40-49 years with Graves' hyperthyroidism.

This clonotype appeared many times. A read error may account for a junction end that differs from germline. The rearrangement uses TRBV27 and TRBJ1-4; D remains ambiguous. This CDR3 region has 14 residues. Germline V lookup: CDR1 MNHEY, CDR2 SMNVEV (reference sequence). The CDR3 reads CASSLEGLNGKLFF. The CDR3 bases are TGTGCCAGCAGTTTAGAGGGTCTGAATGGAAAACTGTTTTTT.

This clonotype was detected ten times or more. The chain joins TRBV2 to TRBJ1-2; D remains ambiguous. The CDR3 is 14 amino acids. Per germline, CDR1 SNHLY and CDR2 FYNNEI. V was cut by 4 bases and J by 2 bases, with 11 bases left in between. CDR3 nucleotides: TGTGCCAGCAGTGTAGTGAATCCAAACTATGGCTACACCTTC. It translates to CASSVVNPNYGYTF.

This clonotype has ten or more counts. The chain is built from TRBV3-1 and TRBJ1-2, with TRBD1 matching 7 bases. The germline V gene encodes CDR1 LGHDT and CDR2 YNNKEL (reference sequence). Losses at the gene ends were 0 bases for V and 2 bases for J; bases not matched to a gene: 6. The CDR3 has 16 residues. The CDR3 DNA sequence: TGTGCCAGCAGCCAAGATTCTGTCAGGGGGAACTATGGCTACACCTTC. Translating gives CASSQDSVRGNYGYTF.

The V call is TRBV4-1, the J call TRBJ2-1; 9 positions match TRBD2. J lost 6 bases, V lost 4 bases, and 19 bases had no gene match. Looked up from germline, CDR1 is MGHRA and CDR2 is YSYEKL. CDR3 length: 19 amino acids. DNA of the CDR3: TGCGCCAGCAGCCCTGCAATAGTAGCGGGAGCGAAACCTTCCAATGAGCAGTTCTTC. This translates into CASSPAIVAGAKPSNEQFF.

There are many counts of this clonotype. V and J are TRBV12-3 or TRBV12-4 and TRBJ2-1, with a weak D call TRBD2 (6 bases). The V gene lost 1 base and the J gene lost 1 base, with 11 bases spanning the gap. The CDR3 is 16 amino acids. The DNA of the CDR3 is TGTGCCAGCAGTTTAGATGGGGGGAGGTCCTACAATGAGCAGTTCTTC. This sequence encodes CASSLDGGRSYNEQFF.

The table lists this clonotype with many counts. This chain uses TRBV7-9 with TRBJ1-2, with 8 bases that match TRBD1. The CDR3 loop spans 14 amino acids. V shed 5 bases, J shed 1 base, and the junction held 3 bases outside the gene matches. Germline V CDR1 and CDR2: SEHNR, FQNEAQ (reference sequence). The CDR3 region is CASSVRGLNYGYTF. CDR3 coding DNA: TGTGCCAGCAGCGTCAGGGGGCTTAACTATGGCTACACCTTC.

This clonotype was observed at least ten times. The chain employs TRBV20-1 and TRBJ2-2, with 7 bases lining up with TRBD2. J lost 4 bases, V lost 2 bases, and 10 bases had no gene match. Germline-derived CDR1 and CDR2 are DFQATT and SNEGSKA (reference sequence). The CDR3 is 16 amino acids. CDR3 coding DNA: TGCAGTGCTAGACCCGTCCTAGCGGTTGGCACCGGGGAGCTGTTTTTT. Protein product: CSARPVLAVGTGELFF.

The chain couples TRBV28 to TRBJ1-2, with 9 positions matching TRBD1. From germline, CDR1 is MDHEN and CDR2 SYDVKM. The V gene end was trimmed by 8 bases and the J gene end by 7 bases; junction bases not matched to a gene: 11. This CDR3 contains 14 residues. The CDR3 is CASAPGQGAAGYTF. CDR3 nucleotides: TGTGCCAGCGCTCCGGGACAGGGCGCGGCTGGCTACACCTTC.

V gene TRBV2 combines with J gene TRBJ2-2; tentatively, D is TRBD1 (6 bases). Germline V gives CDR1 SNHLY, CDR2 FYNNEI. CDR3 length: 14 amino acids. V gave up 6 bases and J gave up 6 bases, with 14 bases separating them. CDR3 bases: TGTGCCAGCAGCCTCGAGGGGGTGTCCGGGGAGCTGTTTTTT. As protein: CASSLEGVSGELFF.

V usage is TRBV12-3 or TRBV12-4 and J usage is TRBJ2-7; 10 bases are a match to TRBD2. Losses at the gene ends were 6 bases for V and 4 bases for J; bases not matched to a gene: 3. The CDR3 extends over 13 amino acids. In DNA, the CDR3 is TGTGCCAGCAGACGGACTAGCGGTTACGAGCAGTACTTC. Its protein is CASRRTSGYEQYF.

Details on this clonotype: This may be a read error: a much more frequent sequence differs by one nucleotide. It is likely a read error, because the conserved phenylalanine at the end of the CDR3 is missing. V usage is TRBV5-5 and J usage is TRBJ1-1; 9 positions match TRBD1. CDR1 and CDR2 (germline): SGHKS, YYEKEE (reference sequence). This CDR3 is built from 16 residues. V dropped 0 bases and J dropped 4; count of bases not matched to a gene: 7. The chain's CDR3 is CASSLVGGQGSTEAFL. The CDR3 bases are TGTGCCAGCAGCTTGGTAGGGGGACAGGGCAGCACTGAAGCTTTCCTT.

This clonotype was picked up many times. This chain uses TRBV2 with TRBJ1-6; 10 bases are a match to TRBD1. Germline trimming cut 4 bases from V and 7 bases from J; bases unmatched to any gene: 1. The CDR3 length is 14 residues. In germline, CDR1 is SNHLY, CDR2 FYNNEI. In nucleotides, the CDR3 is TGTGCCAGCAGTGGGGACAGGGGAAATTCACCCCTCCACTTT. Amino acids: CASSGDRGNSPLHF.

This clonotype came up many times. The chain links TRBV12-3 or TRBV12-4 to TRBJ1-1; D unresolved. V was cut by 5 bases and J by 4 bases, with 8 bases left in between. The CDR3 sequence is 12 residues long. The CDR3 protein is CASSLPGTEAFF. The CDR3 nucleotides are TGTGCCAGCAGTCTCCCGGGCACTGAAGCTTTCTTT.

This clonotype showed up many times. The chain has TRBV30 and TRBJ2-1, with 8 bases matching TRBD2. This CDR3 contains 12 residues. The germline CDR1 and CDR2 sequences are GTSNPN and SVGIG (reference sequence). Here the CDR3 DNA reads TGTAGAGGGAGCGGGAGAAATCGGGAGCAGTTCTTC. Its translation is CRGSGRNREQFF.

Many counts were recorded for this clonotype. This chain links TRBV6-1 with TRBJ2-7, with D tentatively TRBD1 (6 bases). The CDR3 is made up of 13 amino acids. V lost 8 bases to trimming and J lost 6 bases, with 17 bases between them. Looked up from germline, CDR1 is MNHNS and CDR2 is SASEGT. The CDR3 DNA reads TGTGCCAGCTTACAAAACAGGGCGGGCGAGCAGTACTTC. It encodes CASLQNRAGEQYF.

The chain employs TRBV3-1 and TRBJ1-5; no clear D gene. V lost 1 base to trimming and J lost 10 bases, with 11 bases between them. The germline V gene has CDR1 LGHDT and CDR2 YNNKEL (reference sequence). There are 13 residues in the CDR3. The CDR3 loop reads CASSQGANRPQHF. For the CDR3, the DNA is TGTGCCAGCAGCCAAGGAGCTAATCGTCCCCAGCATTTT.

This clonotype was found a few times. V and J are TRBV27 and TRBJ2-1; a weak D match, TRBD2 (5 bases). V was cut by 1 base and J by 3 bases, with 10 bases left in between. Germline CDR1 and CDR2: MNHEY and SMNVEV (reference sequence). CDR3 length: 15 residues. As DNA, the CDR3 is TGTGCCAGCAGTTTATGGGCGGGCCGCTACAATGAGCAGTTCTTC. The encoded protein is CASSLWAGRYNEQFF.

This chain joins TRBV6-1 and TRBJ2-1; D not resolved. CDR3 size: 9 residues. Germline lookup yields CDR1 MNHNS and CDR2 SASEGT. V lost 9 bases to trimming and J lost 6 bases, with 3 bases between them. The CDR3 is CASLNEQFF. CDR3 nucleotide sequence: TGTGCCAGTCTCAATGAGCAGTTCTTC.

The CDR3 DNA reads TGCGCCAGCAGCCTTTCTGCAGGGACCACTGAAGCTTTCTTT. Amino acid sequence: CASSLSAGTTEAFF. The rearrangement joins TRBV5-1 to TRBJ1-1, with D perhaps matching TRBD1 (5 bases). The germline V gene encodes CDR1 SGHRS and CDR2 YFSETQ. The CDR3 has 14 amino acids. The ends were cut back, 4 bases at V and 4 bases at J, with 14 bases in the middle.

The V gene is TRBV19, the J gene TRBJ2-5; perhaps TRBD2 as D (5 bases). Germline V lookup: CDR1 LNHDA, CDR2 SQIVND (reference sequence). With 2 bases removed from V and 4 bases from J, the gap between germline ends came to 14 bases. The CDR3 sequence is 15 residues long. CDR3 amino acids: CASSILWAGPETQYF. Written as DNA, the CDR3 is TGTGCCAGTAGTATATTATGGGCGGGCCCAGAGACCCAGTACTTC.

The chain links TRBV20-1 to TRBJ2-5; D gene uncertain. The V end was cut by 6 bases, the J end by 5 bases, with 10 bases between. CDR1 is DFQATT, CDR2 SNEGSKA, per germline (reference sequence). The CDR3 length is 11 residues. As DNA, the CDR3 is TGCAGTGCGGCCGGACGGGAGACCCAGTACTTC. Encoded protein: CSAAGRETQYF.